This T cell receptor (beta chain) was captured by sequencing in a study of T-cell reconstitution after alpha-beta-depleted transplantation in children. General observations from the study: Newly produced T cells mostly accounted for T-cell counts and diversity one year post-transplant. At day 60, the high TCRbeta diversity found in some patients originated from recipient T cells and thymic progenitors that had survived. Several hundred graft clones that had expanded were reportedly the source of alpha-beta T cells about two months after transplant.

Unique molecular identifiers were used to barcode this TCRbeta library. TCRdb used MiXCR to reprocess the PCR reads, holding one entry per CDR3 protein. The sample lists hundreds of thousands of distinct CDR3 sequences, roughly 13% occurring once. At least ten counts were recorded for this clonotype. The antigen remains unidentified. Trimming took 3 bases from V and 0 from J, leaving 11 bases between them. The germline gives CDR1 SEHNR, CDR2 FQNEAQ (reference sequence). This CDR3 is 15 amino acids long. V and J are TRBV7-9 and TRBJ1-1; unclear D gene. The specimen comprised PBMCs, mostly from graft donor cells, sampled 360 days after TCRalphabeta/CD19-depleted stem cell transplant. The receptor comes from a male patient younger than 18 who had a stem cell transplant for acute myeloid leukemia, so the T cells may come from the graft donor. CDR3 in amino acids: CASSFTLGMNTEAFF. DNA of the CDR3: TGTGCCAGCAGCTTCACCCTTGGGATGAACACTGAAGCTTTCTTT.